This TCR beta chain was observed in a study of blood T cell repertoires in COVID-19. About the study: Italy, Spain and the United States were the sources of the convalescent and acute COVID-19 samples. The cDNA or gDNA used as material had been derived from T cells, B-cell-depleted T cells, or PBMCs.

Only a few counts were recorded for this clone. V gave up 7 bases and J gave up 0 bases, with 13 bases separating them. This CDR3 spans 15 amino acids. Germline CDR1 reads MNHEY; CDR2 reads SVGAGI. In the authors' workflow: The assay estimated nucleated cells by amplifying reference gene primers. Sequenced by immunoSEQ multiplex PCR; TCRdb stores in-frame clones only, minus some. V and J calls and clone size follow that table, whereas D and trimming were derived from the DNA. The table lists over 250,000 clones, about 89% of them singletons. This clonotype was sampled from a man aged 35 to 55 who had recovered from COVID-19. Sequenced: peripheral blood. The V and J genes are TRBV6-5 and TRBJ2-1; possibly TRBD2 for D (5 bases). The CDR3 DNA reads TGTGCCAGCACAACCGATAGCGCCTCCTACAATGAGCAGTTCTTC. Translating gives CASTTDSASYNEQFF.